The next 5 T cell receptor beta chains were all read from a single sample in a study of T cells in Graves' hyperthyroidism and ophthalmopathy. RNA transcripts provided the source from which TCR beta CDR3 regions were amplified. The primer set for the first-round RT-PCR of the TCR CDR3 was HTBI. TCRdb redid the calling of the multiplex PCR reads with MiXCR, one entry per CDR3 protein. The sample contains roughly 100,000 distinct CDR3 sequences, approximately 48% of which appear only once. The material sequenced was blood. The receptors stem from a man aged 35-49 years with Graves' hyperthyroidism.

V gene TRBV20-1 combines with J gene TRBJ2-3; D ambiguous. The CDR3 contains 11 residues. Trimming took 8 bases from V and 4 from J, leaving 10 bases between them. Germline lookup yields CDR1 DFQATT and CDR2 SNEGSKA (reference sequence). The CDR3 reads CSTAIPDTQYF. CDR3 bases: TGCAGTACCGCTATCCCAGATACGCAGTATTTT.

This clonotype was counted at least ten times. The chain joins TRBV6-1 to TRBJ1-1; no firm D call. Germline V CDR1 and CDR2: MNHNS, SASEGT. The CDR3 is made up of 11 amino acids. V was cut by 2 bases and J by 6 bases, with 4 bases left in between. CDR3 coding DNA: TGTGCCAGCAGTGAAAGTCCTGAAGCTTTCTTT. Residues: CASSESPEAFF.

This clonotype was observed many times. The chain combines TRBV7-2 with TRBJ1-5; D uncertain. Trimming cost V 1 base and J 10 bases, with 11 bases left between them. Germline V gene lookup returns CDR1 SGHTA and CDR2 FQGNSA. CDR3 length equals 13 residues. In DNA form, the CDR3 reads TGTGCCAGCAGCTTAGGTCGGGAAGATCCCCAGCATTTT. This codes for CASSLGREDPQHF.

The chain combines TRBV30 with TRBJ1-2, with a possible D match to TRBD1 (5 bases). This CDR3 has 14 amino acids. Deletions cut 0 bases from V and 8 bases from J, with 16 bases between. CDR1 is GTSNPN and CDR2 is SVGIG in the germline V gene (reference sequence). The CDR3 protein is CAWSVPGRQVGYTF. CDR3 DNA: TGTGCCTGGAGTGTGCCAGGGCGTCAGGTGGGCTACACCTTC.

This clonotype was counted many times. The chain carries TRBV5-4 and TRBJ2-1, with TRBD2 matching over 8 bases. V shed 0 bases and J 8 bases; nucleotides not matched to a gene: 7. Germline CDR1 SGHNT, CDR2 YYREEE (reference sequence). The length of the CDR3 is 15 residues. The CDR3 coding sequence is TGTGCCAGCAGCTTGGGACGGGAGGGCCTCCATGAGCAGTTCTTC. Translation gives CASSLGREGLHEQFF.